Listed below are T cell receptor beta chains from one sample, sequenced in a study of blood T cells in healthy people across ages. TCRdb re-derived calls from the 5' RACE reads in MiXCR, one entry per CDR3 protein. The data contain approximately 730,000 distinct CDR3 sequences, approximately 43% of them seen just once; the ten biggest clones take up around 20%. Sequences were obtained from blood. These receptors originate from a woman aged 60-75 years in good health. Each CDR3 is given with its conserved first and last residue. The order of the fields is D gene, V gene, clone size, J gene, CDR3 length, CDR3 protein, CDR3 DNA. D genes are given only for firm matches. The size entry is marked missing in some rows and otherwise reads once, few, many or a size class.

d_call: TRBD2; v_call: TRBV18; clone_size: -; j_call: TRBJ2-7; cdr3_length: 15; cdr3_aa: CASSPSGTSPGEQYF; cdr3_nt: TGTGCCAGCTCACCGTCCGGGACTAGCCCCGGCGAGCAGTACTTC
d_call: -; v_call: TRBV29-1; clone_size: few; j_call: TRBJ2-7; cdr3_length: 12; cdr3_aa: CSVALGSYEQYF; cdr3_nt: TGCAGCGTTGCGCTGGGTTCCTACGAGCAGTACTTC
d_call: -; v_call: TRBV4-3; clone_size: few; j_call: TRBJ1-5; cdr3_length: 17; cdr3_aa: CASSQDSPRGLHQPQHF; cdr3_nt: TGCGCCAGCAGCCAAGATTCCCCCAGGGGACTTCATCAGCCCCAGCATTTT
d_call: TRBD1; v_call: TRBV20-1; clone_size: -; j_call: TRBJ1-1; cdr3_length: 16; cdr3_aa: CSARPSGQGVNTEAFF; cdr3_nt: TGCAGTGCTAGACCCTCGGGACAGGGGGTTAACACTGAAGCTTTCTTT
d_call: -; v_call: TRBV2; clone_size: many; j_call: TRBJ2-5; cdr3_length: 15; cdr3_aa: CASRPQIENRETQYF; cdr3_nt: TGTGCCAGCCGACCTCAGATCGAAAACAGGGAGACCCAGTACTTC
d_call: -; v_call: TRBV28; clone_size: -; j_call: TRBJ2-6; cdr3_length: 19; cdr3_aa: CTSRWTRQDFGSGANVLTF; cdr3_nt: TGTACCAGCAGGTGGACGAGGCAGGATTTTGGCTCTGGGGCCAACGTCCTGACTTTC
d_call: TRBD2; v_call: TRBV27; clone_size: few; j_call: TRBJ2-7; cdr3_length: 14; cdr3_aa: CASSFTSGRYEQYF; cdr3_nt: TGTGCCAGCAGTTTTACTAGCGGGAGGTACGAGCAGTACTTC
d_call: -; v_call: TRBV12-3/TRBV12-4; clone_size: few; j_call: TRBJ2-1; cdr3_length: 15; cdr3_aa: CASSLSRTGNNEQFF; cdr3_nt: TGTGCCAGCAGTTTATCGAGGACGGGAAACAATGAGCAGTTCTTC
d_call: -; v_call: TRBV20-1; clone_size: -; j_call: TRBJ1-6; cdr3_length: 14; cdr3_aa: CSARVGGGNSPLHF; cdr3_nt: TGCAGTGCTAGAGTTGGTGGGGGTAATTCACCCCTCCACTTT
d_call: -; v_call: TRBV14; clone_size: -; j_call: TRBJ2-6; cdr3_length: 14; cdr3_aa: CASSQLSGANVLTF; cdr3_nt: TGTGCCAGCAGCCAACTTTCTGGGGCCAACGTCCTGACTTTC
d_call: TRBD1; v_call: TRBV7-2; clone_size: -; j_call: TRBJ2-5; cdr3_length: 14; cdr3_aa: CASSPGQGVETQYF; cdr3_nt: TGTGCCAGCAGCCCCGGACAGGGAGTAGAGACCCAGTACTTC
d_call: -; v_call: TRBV7-9; clone_size: -; j_call: TRBJ1-2; cdr3_length: 13; cdr3_aa: CASSLAAGAGYTF; cdr3_nt: TGTGCCAGCAGCTTAGCTGCAGGAGCCGGCTACACCTTC